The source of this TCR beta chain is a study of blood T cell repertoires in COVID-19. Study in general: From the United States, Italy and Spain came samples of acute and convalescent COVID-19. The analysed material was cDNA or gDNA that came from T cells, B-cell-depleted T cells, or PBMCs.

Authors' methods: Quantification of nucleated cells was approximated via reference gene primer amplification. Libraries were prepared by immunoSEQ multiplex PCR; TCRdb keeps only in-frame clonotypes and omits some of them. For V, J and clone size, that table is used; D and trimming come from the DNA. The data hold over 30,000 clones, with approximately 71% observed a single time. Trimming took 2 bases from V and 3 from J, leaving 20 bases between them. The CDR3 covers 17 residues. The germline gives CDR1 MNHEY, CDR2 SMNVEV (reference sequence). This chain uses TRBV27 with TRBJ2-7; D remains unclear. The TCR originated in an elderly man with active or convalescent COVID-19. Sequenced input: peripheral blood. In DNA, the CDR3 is TGTGCCAGCAGTTTACGCGGCGGTGGCAGTCCGATCTACGAGCAGTACTTC. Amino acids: CASSLRGGGSPIYEQYF.